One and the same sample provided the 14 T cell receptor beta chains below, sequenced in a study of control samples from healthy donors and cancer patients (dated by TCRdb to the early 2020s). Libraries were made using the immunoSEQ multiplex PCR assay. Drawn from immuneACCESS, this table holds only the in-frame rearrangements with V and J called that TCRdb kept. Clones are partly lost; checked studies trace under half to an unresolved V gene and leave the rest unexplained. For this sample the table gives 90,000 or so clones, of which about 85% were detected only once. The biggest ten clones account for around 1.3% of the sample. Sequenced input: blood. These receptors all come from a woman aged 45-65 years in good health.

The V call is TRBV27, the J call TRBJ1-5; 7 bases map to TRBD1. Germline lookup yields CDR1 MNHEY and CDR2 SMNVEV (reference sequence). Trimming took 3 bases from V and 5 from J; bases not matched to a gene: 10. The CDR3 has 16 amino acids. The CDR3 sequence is CASSLLTGPPYQPQHF. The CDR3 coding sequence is TGTGCCAGCAGTTTGCTGACAGGGCCTCCCTATCAGCCCCAGCATTTT.

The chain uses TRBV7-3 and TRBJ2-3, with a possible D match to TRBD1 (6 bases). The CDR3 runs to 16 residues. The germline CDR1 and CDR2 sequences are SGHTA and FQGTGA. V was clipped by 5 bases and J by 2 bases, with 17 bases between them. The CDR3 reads CASSIGSGHSTDTQYF. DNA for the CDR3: TGTGCCAGCAGCATAGGTTCGGGACACTCCACAGATACGCAGTATTTT.

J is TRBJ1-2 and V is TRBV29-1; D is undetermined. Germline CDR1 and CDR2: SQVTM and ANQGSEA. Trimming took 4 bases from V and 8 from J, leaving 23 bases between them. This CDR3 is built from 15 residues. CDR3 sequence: CSVVIVTTIEGGYTF. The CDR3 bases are TGCAGCGTTGTGATAGTGACAACTATTGAAGGAGGCTACACCTTC.

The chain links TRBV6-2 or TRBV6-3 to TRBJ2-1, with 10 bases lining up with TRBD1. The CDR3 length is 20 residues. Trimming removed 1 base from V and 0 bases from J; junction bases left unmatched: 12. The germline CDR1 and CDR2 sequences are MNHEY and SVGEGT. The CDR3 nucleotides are TGTGCCAGCAGTTACTTAAGACAGGGGGCAAGGGTTGGCTCCTACAATGAGCAGTTCTTC. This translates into CASSYLRQGARVGSYNEQFF.

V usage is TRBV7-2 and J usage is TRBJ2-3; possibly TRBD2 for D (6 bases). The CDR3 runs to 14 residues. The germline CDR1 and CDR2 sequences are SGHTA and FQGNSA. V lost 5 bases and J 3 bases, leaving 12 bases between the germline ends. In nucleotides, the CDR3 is TGTGCCAGCAGCCTCGGTCGGGGGACAGATACGCAGTATTTT. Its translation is CASSLGRGTDTQYF.

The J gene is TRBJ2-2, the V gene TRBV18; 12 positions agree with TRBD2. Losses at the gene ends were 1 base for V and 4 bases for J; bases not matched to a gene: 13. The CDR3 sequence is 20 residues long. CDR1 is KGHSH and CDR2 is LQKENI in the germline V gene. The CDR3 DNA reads TGTGCCAGCTCACCACGAAGGACTAGCGGGACGAACGGGGGCACCGGGGAGCTGTTTTTT. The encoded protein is CASSPRRTSGTNGGTGELFF.

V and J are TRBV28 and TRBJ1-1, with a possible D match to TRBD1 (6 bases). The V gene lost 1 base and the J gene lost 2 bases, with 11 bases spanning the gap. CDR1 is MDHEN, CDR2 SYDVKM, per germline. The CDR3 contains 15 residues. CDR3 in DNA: TGTGCCAGCAGTTTATCGGGGACACAAAACACTGAAGCTTTCTTT. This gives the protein CASSLSGTQNTEAFF.

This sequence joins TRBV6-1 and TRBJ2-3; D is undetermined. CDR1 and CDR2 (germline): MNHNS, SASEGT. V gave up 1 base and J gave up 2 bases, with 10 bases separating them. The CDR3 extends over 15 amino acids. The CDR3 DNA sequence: TGTGCCAGCAGTGAAGGGAACCGAGACACAGATACGCAGTATTTT. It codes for CASSEGNRDTDTQYF.

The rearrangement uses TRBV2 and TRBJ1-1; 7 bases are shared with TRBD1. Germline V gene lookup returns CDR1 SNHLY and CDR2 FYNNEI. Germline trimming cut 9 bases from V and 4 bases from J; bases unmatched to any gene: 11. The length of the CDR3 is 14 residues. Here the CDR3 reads CASSLAQGGTEAFF. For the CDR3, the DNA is TGTGCCAGTTCCCTGGCCCAGGGGGGCACTGAAGCTTTCTTT.

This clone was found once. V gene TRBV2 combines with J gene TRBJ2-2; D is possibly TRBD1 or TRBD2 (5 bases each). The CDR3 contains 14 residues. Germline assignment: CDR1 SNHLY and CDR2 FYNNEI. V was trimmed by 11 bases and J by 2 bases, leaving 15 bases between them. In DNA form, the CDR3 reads TGTGCCTCCCAAGAGGGGCTTAACACCGGGGAGCTGTTTTTT. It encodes CASQEGLNTGELFF.

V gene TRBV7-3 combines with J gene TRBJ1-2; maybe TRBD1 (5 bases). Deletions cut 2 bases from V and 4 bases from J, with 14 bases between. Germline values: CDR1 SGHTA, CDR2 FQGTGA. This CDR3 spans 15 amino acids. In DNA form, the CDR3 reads TGTGCCAGCAGCTTATGGCCGGCCGACAGCTATGGCTACACCTTC. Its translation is CASSLWPADSYGYTF.

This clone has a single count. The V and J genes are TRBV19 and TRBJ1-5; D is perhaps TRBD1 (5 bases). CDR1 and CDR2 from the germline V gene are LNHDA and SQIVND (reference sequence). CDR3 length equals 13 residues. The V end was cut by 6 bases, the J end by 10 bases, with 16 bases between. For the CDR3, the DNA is TGTGCCAGTAGCGGGACCTCGGTTAATCCCCAGCATTTT. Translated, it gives CASSGTSVNPQHF.

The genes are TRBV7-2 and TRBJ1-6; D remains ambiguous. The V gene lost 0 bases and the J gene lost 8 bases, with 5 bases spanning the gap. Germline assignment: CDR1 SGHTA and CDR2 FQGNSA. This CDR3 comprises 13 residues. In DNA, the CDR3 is TGTGCCAGCAGCTTAGCCCCAGATTCACCCCTCCACTTT. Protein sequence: CASSLAPDSPLHF. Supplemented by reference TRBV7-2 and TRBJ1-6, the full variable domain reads GAGVSQSPSNKVTEKGKDVELRCDPISGHTALYWYRQSLGQGLEFLIYFQGNSAPDKSGLPSDRFSAERTGGSVSTLTIQRTQQEDSAVYLCASSLAPDSPLHFGNGTRLTVT.

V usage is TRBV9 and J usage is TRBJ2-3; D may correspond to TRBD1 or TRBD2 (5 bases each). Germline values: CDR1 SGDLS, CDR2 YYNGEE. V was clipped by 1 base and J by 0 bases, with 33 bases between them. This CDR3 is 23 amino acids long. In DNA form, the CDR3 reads TGTGCCAGCAGCGTATCTACGTTTCGGCCCCTTGCCCCGGGACCGATAAGCACAGATACGCAGTATTTT. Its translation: CASSVSTFRPLAPGPISTDTQYF.